This record covers a single T cell receptor beta chain. Its cognate antigen is unknown. This entry is derived from a study of identical twins. Study outcomes and limitations: Conclusions were based on cross-sectional statistical analysis, without following the same donors. Shared out-of-frame alpha sequences (those common to twins) showed excess low generation probability. Invariant MAIT and iNKT cells could partly confound zero-insertion analyses.

TCRdb fed the 5' RACE reads into MiXCR, producing one record per CDR3 protein. In the table there are under 250,000 distinct CDR3 sequences, over 9.5% of which are singletons. All donors comprised healthy Caucasians. Trimming removed 3 bases at V and 2 bases at J, with 4 bases between. From germline, CDR1 is LNHNV and CDR2 YYDKDF (reference sequence). The CDR3 consists of 12 residues. The same data also went into a second study, on yellow fever vaccine responses in identical twins.

The TCR sequence derives from a woman between 18 and 29 years old in good health. This sequence joins TRBV15 and TRBJ2-5, with no clear D. Sequenced sample: memory (CD45RO+) T cells sorted from blood. CDR3 in amino acids: CATSRAQETQYF. Here the CDR3 DNA reads TGTGCCACCAGCAGGGCACAAGAGACCCAGTACTTC.